The rows below give T cell receptor beta chains drawn from one sample of a study of human versus mouse CDR3 diversity and MHC coevolution. Data came from immunoSEQ multiplex PCR; TCRdb stores just in-frame clones and leaves some out. The repertoire holds 80,000 or so clones, 93% seen once, with more than 1.1% in the top ten. Specimen: naive CD4+ T cells from blood. The receptor source for this set is a person between 25 and 75 years old in good health. Each CDR3 is given without its conserved first and last residue.

v_gene	j_gene	CDR3aa
TRBV5-1	TRBJ1-2	ASSPRDSSAGYT
TRBV19	TRBJ2-7	ASSIRDSNSYEQY
TRBV9	TRBJ2-1	ASSRGGGSSYNEQF
TRBV7-9	TRBJ2-5	ASSPGQYQETQY
TRBV19	TRBJ2-3	ASSIGLAASTDTQY
TRBV25-1	TRBJ1-2	ASTQGDRYYGYT
TRBV11-3	TRBJ2-5	ASSLRLGETQY
TRBV28	TRBJ2-1	ASTDLQGSSYNEQF
TRBV6-5	TRBJ2-7	ASSYRDRLNYEQY
TRBV6-4	TRBJ2-7	ASGWDRGTEQY
TRBV25-1	TRBJ1-2	ASRPAGQNYGYT
TRBV11-2	TRBJ2-1	ASSLGPTGNEQF
TRBV20-1	TRBJ2-1	SAQGEGQF
TRBV27	TRBJ1-2	ASSLQQGAVNYGYT
TRBV27	TRBJ2-7	ASSFGVEQY
TRBV6-6	TRBJ1-1	ASNNREGNTEAF
TRBV29-1	TRBJ2-1	SVPPSGYSYNEQF
TRBV30	TRBJ2-1	AWAGPRIVDEQF
TRBV9	TRBJ2-1	ASSVVGELLYNEQF
TRBV30	TRBJ2-4	AWSPVAKNIQY
TRBV6-6	TRBJ1-5	ASSYRQGAEDQPQH
TRBV5-6	TRBJ2-1	ASSRPGQGHNEQF